This T cell receptor (beta chain) emerged from a study of technical replicates of blood from a handful of donors. The length of the CDR3 is 15 residues. J gave up 6 bases and V 1 base, and 6 bases lay outside the gene matches. The germline CDR1 and CDR2 sequences are SGHRS and YFSETQ. Repertoires were generated with immunoSEQ multiplex PCR, while TCRdb's copy carries only in-frame clones and drops some. Of just under 100,000 clones in the sample, 95% were seen once. Sequenced input: T cells isolated from PBMCs. V is TRBV5-1 and J is TRBJ1-2, with TRBD1 identical over 10 bases. This TCR was recovered from a human donor in good health. In nucleotides, the CDR3 is TGCGCCAGCAGCTTGAAACTTGACAGGGGGCATGGCTACACCTTC. Its translation is CASSLKLDRGHGYTF.